This paragraph covers one T cell receptor (beta chain) sequence. What this receptor recognizes is not known. Per-nucleotide qualities are absent, and no much larger clonotype sits a single base away. From its cysteine to its phenylalanine, the CDR3 spans 14 amino acids. Only CDR3 DNA is held: 42 bases, read in frame from base 1. CDR1 and CDR2, looked up from the germline V gene (reference sequence), are LNHDA and SQIVND. Compared with germline, V lacks 8 bases and J lacks 2 bases; bases without a gene match: 4. Donors were enrolled in RACIN, a single-arm phase I dose-escalation trial in which nivolumab, ipilimumab, aspirin, low-dose cyclophosphamide and low-dose radiotherapy were combined. Patients with advanced, TIL-negative solid tumors were considered eligible. Superscript III and a set of TRAV- and TRBV-specific primers were used to synthesize first-strand cDNA, so that both TCRalpha and TCRbeta chains were covered. TCRs were amplified with Phusion for roughly 20 PCR cycles using a constant-region primer together with the adapter attached to the V primers. Amplification of the isolated mRNA was done with the MessageAmp II aRNA Amplification Kit, which involved a roughly 16-hour in vitro transcription at 37 degrees C. The Dynabeads mRNA DIRECT Purification Kit was used to isolate mRNA for TCR sequencing. Indexed Illumina adapters were added in a second Phusion PCR of 25 cycles, after which AMPure XP beads were used to purify the products. The original methods were these. Custom Perl scripts pooled TCR sequences encoding the same protein, removed out-of-frame sequences and computed each clonotype's abundance. The analysis excluded TCR sequences that were supported by just one read. Among the metrics used to describe the repertoires were Shannon entropy, Gini index, clonality, richness, and the frequency of TCRs shared between repertoires. The public reads were reprocessed in TCRdb via fastp at Q25 and MiXCR, keeping in-frame beta chains. Records with the same CDR3 protein are collapsed into one entry carrying the most frequent genes and DNA. TCRdb, not the original authors, processed these V and J calls. The sample table lists fewer than 10,000 distinct CDR3 sequences, approximately 81% of them with a count of one. The leading ten clones occupy roughly 1.4% of the sample.

The sample is drawn from a study of low-dose radiotherapy and immunotherapy resistance in tumors (dated 2022 in TCRdb). About the study as a whole: In Cohort 1, 0.5 Gy per fraction was delivered every 2 weeks, and a total PTV dose of 6.5 Gy was prescribed. Patients in Cohort 2 were given 1 Gy per fraction every two weeks, for a total of 13 Gy across 26 weeks. Nivolumab was administered intravenously as a 240 mg flat dose every two weeks, and ipilimumab was administered intravenously at 1 mg/kg every six weeks. Cyclophosphamide 200 mg/m2 was given intravenously every two weeks, one day before each radiation and immunotherapy administration. Patients took aspirin 300 mg orally once daily for four cycles, starting on cycle 1 day 1. No randomization into treatment groups was done for the people taking part in the trial. Eight patients were included in the translational analysis, namely three from the first dose cohort plus the first five from the second dose cohort.

The sequence was obtained from a human donor with advanced metastatic prostate, ovarian, gallbladder or colorectal cancer (not recorded which). This table probably holds off-target reads from a library built for another chain. In this chain, TRBV19 is recombined with TRBJ2-2, and 8 junction bases match TRBD1. The DNA is as follows: TGTGCCAGTCACAGGGGGACCAACACCGGGGAGCTGTTTTTT. This is translated as CASHRGTNTGELFF.